This T cell receptor (beta chain) is drawn from a study of PD-1 blockade in classical Hodgkin lymphoma. The protocol was immunoSEQ multiplex PCR, while the TCRdb copy is restricted to in-frame clones and leaves out a portion. In the table there are about 1,500 clones, approximately 80% of which are singletons. For this clone: Its specificity is unknown.

Overall study findings and caveats: Reports described newly diagnosed patients as having lower baseline TCR diversity than healthy donors.

Exposure to brentuximab vedotin varied, and each patient had relapsed following autologous stem cell transplantation. The investigators isolated CD8+ T cells from thawed PBMCs using magnetic negative selection. This clonotype was obtained from a human donor with classical Hodgkin lymphoma. This specimen consisted of CD8+ T cells from blood, obtained at baseline.

The CDR3 region has the DNA TGTGCCAGCAGCTTGGAGGGCGGCGAGCAGTACTTC. This sequence encodes CASSLEGGEQYF. This chain connects TRBV5-4 to TRBJ2-7; D unclear. The V end was cut by 0 bases, the J end by 6 bases, with 7 bases between. The germline gives CDR1 SGHNT, CDR2 YYREEE (reference sequence). This CDR3 is built from 12 residues.